This is a list of T cell receptor beta chains from one sample in a study of shared clonotypes between healthy human individuals. The table came from immunoSEQ multiplex PCR; TCRdb's copy has only in-frame clones and leaves some out. Of about 2.4 million clones in the sample, 93% are singletons; the top ten hold approximately 0.35%. Specimen: naive CD4+ T cells from PBMCs. These receptors all come from a man aged 18 to 29 in good health. Some clones in this sample may be carry-over from other donors' samples. Both conserved end residues are part of each CDR3. The order of the fields is J gene, clone size, V gene, D gene, CDR3 DNA, CDR3 protein. D genes are given only for firm matches. Size tells how often a clone was seen (once, few, many) or the class of an expanded clone, and some rows leave it out.

TRBJ1-2 | . | TRBV28 | TRBD1 | TGTGCCAGCAGGACTGGGGGACAGACCGGCTACACCTTC | CASRTGGQTGYTF
TRBJ1-5 | . | TRBV30 | . | TGTGCCTGGAGTGGGGGGGTAAGTCGCAATCAGCCCCAGCATTTT | CAWSGGVSRNQPQHF
TRBJ2-1 | . | TRBV2 | TRBD1 | TGTGCCAGCCCTCGACCCGTCGTATCCTTGTCGAGGACAGGGTCCTACAATGAGCAGTTCTTC | CASPRPVVSLSRTGSYNEQFF
TRBJ1-5 | . | TRBV28 | TRBD1 | TGTGCCAGCAGTTCTCACAGGGGAAATAGCAATCAGCCCCAGCATTTT | CASSSHRGNSNQPQHF
TRBJ1-1 | once | TRBV5-1 | . | TGCGCCAGCAGCATGCGGGCGGGGATGAACACTGAAGCTTTCTTT | CASSMRAGMNTEAFF
TRBJ2-1 | . | TRBV7-3 | TRBD1 | TGTGCCAGCAGCTTAGGGACACAGGGGTCGTTAAATGAGCAGTTCTTC | CASSLGTQGSLNEQFF
TRBJ2-3 | . | TRBV11-2 | TRBD2 | TGTGCCAGCAGCCCTCTTACCGGGACTAGCATCACAGATACGCAGTATTTT | CASSPLTGTSITDTQYF
TRBJ1-2 | . | TRBV5-1 | . | TGCGCCAGCAGCTTGGAGGAGACCGGACTTAGCTATGGCTACACCTTC | CASSLEETGLSYGYTF
TRBJ2-3 | once | TRBV7-7 | . | TGTGCCAGCAGCTTAAAGCTTCAAGATACGCAGTATTTT | CASSLKLQDTQYF
TRBJ1-5 | . | TRBV6-1 | . | TGTGCCAGCAGTGGGGGATTCGAGCCCCAGCATTTT | CASSGGFEPQHF
TRBJ2-1 | . | TRBV10-2 | . | TGCGCCAGCAGTGTCGTGGAGGTGGATCTGGGTGAGCAGTTCTTC | CASSVVEVDLGEQFF
TRBJ1-5 | . | TRBV29-1 | . | TGCAGCGCCCAGGACTCTAGCTCGAGGCCCCAGCATTTT | CSAQDSSSRPQHF
TRBJ2-3 | . | TRBV5-1 | . | TGCGCCAGCAGCAGGGACAGCGGGGATACGCAGTATTTT | CASSRDSGDTQYF
TRBJ2-1 | . | TRBV5-4 | . | TGTGCCAGCAGCAAGTACCAGGGCTCCTACAATGAGCAGTTCTTC | CASSKYQGSYNEQFF
TRBJ2-7 | . | TRBV7-9 | . | TGTGCCAGCAGCTCTCAGACAGGCGATGTCTACGAGCAGTACTTC | CASSSQTGDVYEQYF
TRBJ2-1 | . | TRBV30 | . | TGTGCCTGGAGTCTCCTACCGGGAGCTTACAATGAGCAGTTCTTC | CAWSLLPGAYNEQFF
TRBJ2-3 | . | TRBV11-3 | TRBD2 | TGTGCCAGCAGCCCTAAATGGGGACTAGCGGGAGCGGATGCAGATACGCAGTATTTT | CASSPKWGLAGADADTQYF
TRBJ2-2 | . | TRBV11-2 | . | TGTGCCAGCAGCTACGGACACGCCGGGGAGCTGTTTTTT | CASSYGHAGELFF
TRBJ1-3 | . | TRBV27 | . | TGTGCCAGCAGCTCTTTCAGAATACCTGGAAACACCATATATTTT | CASSSFRIPGNTIYF
TRBJ1-1 | . | TRBV10-3 | . | TGTGCCATCAGGGGGGACGCGGCAGCTTTCTTT | CAIRGDAAAFF
TRBJ1-5 | . | TRBV6-1 | . | TGTGCCAGCAGTGAAACCCACCAAAATCAGCCCCAGCATTTT | CASSETHQNQPQHF
TRBJ2-7 | . | TRBV28 | TRBD2 | TGTGCCAGCAGTTCGCGGGGGGGGACAGTTCCCTACGAGCAGTACTTC | CASSSRGGTVPYEQYF
TRBJ1-5 | . | TRBV11-2 | . | TGTGCCAGCAGCGGGGGTGTCCAGACTCATCAGCCCCAGCATTTT | CASSGGVQTHQPQHF
TRBJ1-2 | once | TRBV14 | . | TGTGCCAGCAGCCAAAGATTTACAGGGACCAAACTGCGTGGCTACACCTTC | CASSQRFTGTKLRGYTF
TRBJ2-7 | . | TRBV6-6 | TRBD1 | TGTGCCAGCAGTCCCGACAGGGATGCGTTCGAGCAGTACTTC | CASSPDRDAFEQYF
TRBJ2-6 | . | TRBV7-6 | . | TGTGCCAGCAGGGGTTTTGAGGCTGGGGCCAACGTCCTGACTTTC | CASRGFEAGANVLTF
TRBJ2-7 | . | TRBV7-9 | . | TGTGCCAGCAGCTTAGGGGCAGGGTACGAGCAGTACTTC | CASSLGAGYEQYF
TRBJ1-4 | . | TRBV5-4 | TRBD1 | TGTGCCAGCAGACGAACAGGGGTCTCTGAAAAACTGTTTTTT | CASRRTGVSEKLFF
TRBJ2-2 | . | TRBV28 | . | TGTGCCAGCAGTTTGATCGGGGCTATGAACACCGGGGAGCTGTTTTTT | CASSLIGAMNTGELFF
TRBJ1-3 | . | TRBV6-5 | . | TGTGCCAGCAGTTACTCGACCGGGGCTGGAAACACCATATATTTT | CASSYSTGAGNTIYF
TRBJ1-5 | . | TRBV6-4 | . | TGTGCCAGCAGTCTGACTGAACCCCTCCGGGGGGCCCAGCATTTT | CASSLTEPLRGAQHF
TRBJ1-1 | . | TRBV5-1 | . | TGCGCCAGCAGCTTGGGTAGCTTGAACACTGAAGCTTTCTTT | CASSLGSLNTEAFF
TRBJ2-1 | . | TRBV4-1 | . | TGCGCCAGCAGCCAAAAAAGTGGACTGGGAGTGTACAATGAGCAGTTCTTC | CASSQKSGLGVYNEQFF
TRBJ2-1 | . | TRBV11-1 | . | TGTGCCAGCAGCTTAGGACAGAGCTCCTACAATGAGCAGTTCTTC | CASSLGQSSYNEQFF
TRBJ1-5 | . | TRBV28 | . | TGTGCCAGCAGTTCACAGGGTGGGCCCCAGCATTTT | CASSSQGGPQHF
TRBJ2-6 | . | TRBV30 | . | TGTGCCTGGAGTTCTGGGGCTGGGGCCAACGTCCTGACTTTC | CAWSSGAGANVLTF
TRBJ2-7 | . | TRBV28 | TRBD1 | TGTGCCAGCAGTTCACGGACAGGGGACTACGAGCAGTACTTC | CASSSRTGDYEQYF
TRBJ1-1 | few | TRBV29-1 | . | TGCAGCGTGACAGTGAACACTGAAGCTTTCTTT | CSVTVNTEAFF
TRBJ1-2 | . | TRBV6-1 | . | TGTGCCAGCAGTACATGGGGGGGAAATGGCTACACCTTC | CASSTWGGNGYTF
TRBJ2-1 | . | TRBV5-4 | TRBD1 | TGTGCCAGCAGCTTGGAAGGACAGGGGGGCAATGAGCAGTTCTTC | CASSLEGQGGNEQFF
TRBJ2-3 | . | TRBV4-1 | TRBD1 | TGCGCCAGCAGCCAAGGACAGGGACCAGGCACAGATACGCAGTATTTT | CASSQGQGPGTDTQYF
TRBJ1-2 | few | TRBV27 | TRBD1 | TGTGCCAGCACACCGAGGACAGGGGGCCTCTATGGCTACACCTTC | CASTPRTGGLYGYTF
TRBJ1-1 | . | TRBV7-9 | . | TGTGCCAGCAGCTTTCCGGTACACACTGAAGCTTTCTTT | CASSFPVHTEAFF
TRBJ1-4 | . | TRBV7-2 | . | TGTGCCAGCAGCTTGTGGAATAGTGAAAAACTGTTTTTT | CASSLWNSEKLFF
TRBJ2-3 | . | TRBV5-1 | . | TGCGCCAGCAGCCCGGGACCTCAAACCGGCACAGATACGCAGTATTTT | CASSPGPQTGTDTQYF
TRBJ1-1 | . | TRBV7-3 | . | TGTGCCAGCAGCTTAGATCGGGGCATAGCTTTCTTT | CASSLDRGIAFF
TRBJ2-7 | few | TRBV10-3 | TRBD1 | TGTGCCATCAGTGAGTTGGACAGGGCAGGGTACGAGCAGTACTTC | CAISELDRAGYEQYF
TRBJ2-7 | . | TRBV7-2 | . | TGTGCCAGCAGCTTAGAGGCGACCCACGCCTACGAGCAGTACTTC | CASSLEATHAYEQYF
TRBJ2-4 | . | TRBV9 | . | TGTGCCAGCAGCCAAAACCAGGCGGATATAGCCAAAAACATTCAGTACTTC | CASSQNQADIAKNIQYF
TRBJ2-7 | . | TRBV6-5 | . | TGTGCCACAAACGGGCCAGGCTCCTACGAGCAGTACTTC | CATNGPGSYEQYF
TRBJ2-5 | . | TRBV2 | . | TGTGCCAGCAGACGGGACCTTTCTCAGTACTTC | CASRRDLSQYF
TRBJ1-2 | . | TRBV27 | . | TGTGCCAGCAGTTTAGAGGGCTATGGCTACACCTTC | CASSLEGYGYTF
TRBJ2-5 | . | TRBV5-1 | TRBD2 | TGCGCCAGCAGCTCGTTCCTAGCGGGAGTGGAGACCCAGTACTTC | CASSSFLAGVETQYF
TRBJ2-7 | . | TRBV5-6 | TRBD1 | TGTGCCAGCAGCTTCGGACAGGGCACCTACGAGCAGTACTTC | CASSFGQGTYEQYF
TRBJ2-5 | once | TRBV30 | . | TGTGCCTGGAGTGTACCTATTAGTATGGACCCACAAGAGACCCAGTACTTC | CAWSVPISMDPQETQYF
TRBJ2-1 | . | TRBV4-3 | . | TGCGCCAGCAGCCAAGACTCGTTCTCCTACAATGAGCAGTTCTTC | CASSQDSFSYNEQFF
TRBJ2-7 | . | TRBV13 | TRBD2 | TGTGCCAGCAGCCTCAGGACTAGCGGGAGCTCCTACGAGCAGTACTTC | CASSLRTSGSSYEQYF